This record looks at one T cell receptor (beta chain) sequence and its context. The record originates from a study of OX40 agonist ivuxolimab in advanced cancers. Study overall: Every 2 weeks, ivuxolimab was infused into the patients intravenously at between 0.01 and 10 mg/kg.

The CDR3 is 14 residues long. Germline V lookup: CDR1 MNHEY, CDR2 SVGAGI. The ends lost 6 bases at V and 3 bases at J; junction bases unmatched: 4. Sequencing was performed with immunoSEQ multiplex PCR; in TCRdb, only in-frame clones are kept and a portion is missing. The sample carries around 92,000 clones, more than 80% recorded once. The source was CD4+ or CD8+ T cells sorted from blood, collected in a trial of the OX40 agonist ivuxolimab. The sequence derives from an adult with an advanced solid tumor such as melanoma, head and neck, liver or kidney cancer. The rearrangement links TRBV6-5 to TRBJ2-4; TRBD1 matches at 8 bases. CDR3 DNA: TGTGCCAGCAGAGCCGGGACAGGCAAAAACATTCAGTACTTC. It is translated as CASRAGTGKNIQYF.